These T cell receptor beta chains were read from a single sample in a study of T cell responses to AZD1222 COVID-19 vaccine. Profiling relied on immunoSEQ multiplex PCR, and the TCRdb table lists in-frame clones only, not all of them. The sample lists 150,000 to 200,000 clones; about 92% were seen once. Source: peripheral blood, taken 28 days after the second dose of the MenACWY control vaccine. The receptor source for this set is an adult who received the MenACWY meningococcal vaccine as a control. Both conserved end residues are part of each CDR3. The order of the fields is CDR3 protein, J gene, CDR3 length, V gene.

CASSVDRVNTEAFF | TRBJ1-1 | 14 | TRBV2
CASTLGQNYEQYF | TRBJ2-7 | 13 | TRBV7-6
CASSPPPGHGYTF | TRBJ1-2 | 13 | TRBV6-5
CASSIGGSNQPQHF | TRBJ1-5 | 14 | TRBV19
CASGRDSLTYNEQFF | TRBJ2-1 | 15 | TRBV27
CASSPGSSYNEQFF | TRBJ2-1 | 14 | TRBV13
CASSIGSGRVSTGELFF | TRBJ2-2 | 17 | TRBV19
CASGAVQLNSPLHF | TRBJ1-6 | 14 | TRBV10-2
CAIRGLAGNTQYF | TRBJ2-3 | 13 | TRBV10-3
CASSQGVGGSYEQYF | TRBJ2-7 | 15 | TRBV3-1/TRBV3-2
CASRAGSRTDTQYF | TRBJ2-3 | 14 | TRBV2
CASSLGLAGGETQYF | TRBJ2-5 | 15 | TRBV5-1
CASSRTGNPNYGYTF | TRBJ1-2 | 15 | TRBV6-5
CASSRLQKGGANVLTF | TRBJ2-6 | 16 | TRBV4-1
CASSLGGSSQPQHF | TRBJ1-5 | 14 | TRBV5-5
CASSLLIPNDEQFF | TRBJ2-1 | 14 | TRBV11-2
CASSLSSTGLGQFF | TRBJ2-1 | 14 | TRBV27
CASSLGTNPRQETQYF | TRBJ2-5 | 16 | TRBV5-4
CASSPSARPYQETQYF | TRBJ2-5 | 16 | TRBV18
CASSLDFREKLFF | TRBJ1-4 | 13 | TRBV7-2
CASSLAGKETQYF | TRBJ2-5 | 13 | TRBV5-4
CASLPGAHNTEAFF | TRBJ1-1 | 14 | TRBV19
CASSPNPSSTDTQYF | TRBJ2-3 | 15 | TRBV2
CASSQTGFAYGYTF | TRBJ1-2 | 14 | TRBV28
CASSLGQGGYEQYF | TRBJ2-7 | 14 | TRBV7-2
CASKKQASTDTQYF | TRBJ2-3 | 14 | TRBV7-9
CASSVGLAGTTDTQYF | TRBJ2-3 | 16 | TRBV9
CASTLQGTTEAFF | TRBJ1-1 | 13 | TRBV11-2
CASRQPSAADYIQYF | TRBJ2-4 | 15 | TRBV7-9
CASSQPDRGLERNQPQHF | TRBJ1-5 | 18 | TRBV5-8
CASSLGGTVPSTDTQYF | TRBJ2-3 | 17 | TRBV7-2
CASSWGAGANVLTF | TRBJ2-6 | 14 | TRBV27
CASSSGDENYGYTF | TRBJ1-2 | 14 | TRBV28
CASSHGLARNTGELFF | TRBJ2-2 | 16 | TRBV5-1
CSASLRLAGGVEQFF | TRBJ2-1 | 15 | TRBV20-1
CSVGEGGSYEQYF | TRBJ2-7 | 13 | TRBV29-1
CASSPNRAGAYSPLHF | TRBJ1-6 | 16 | TRBV7-9
CASTTRGFSNSPLHF | TRBJ1-6 | 15 | TRBV5-4
CALQGGTGGAAGDLSTDTQYF | TRBJ2-3 | 21 | TRBV23-1
CSVGGRDRGIDEQFF | TRBJ2-1 | 15 | TRBV29-1
CASNTGALRGGMGEQFF | TRBJ2-1 | 17 | TRBV28
CAWSLGTGGYGYTF | TRBJ1-2 | 14 | TRBV30
CASRLDERTGSGYGYTF | TRBJ1-2 | 17 | TRBV5-6
CSVWQDQETQYF | TRBJ2-5 | 12 | TRBV29-1
CASTRGSNEQFF | TRBJ2-1 | 12 | TRBV6-6
CACLTSDSSSLGAFF | TRBJ1-1 | 15 | TRBV30